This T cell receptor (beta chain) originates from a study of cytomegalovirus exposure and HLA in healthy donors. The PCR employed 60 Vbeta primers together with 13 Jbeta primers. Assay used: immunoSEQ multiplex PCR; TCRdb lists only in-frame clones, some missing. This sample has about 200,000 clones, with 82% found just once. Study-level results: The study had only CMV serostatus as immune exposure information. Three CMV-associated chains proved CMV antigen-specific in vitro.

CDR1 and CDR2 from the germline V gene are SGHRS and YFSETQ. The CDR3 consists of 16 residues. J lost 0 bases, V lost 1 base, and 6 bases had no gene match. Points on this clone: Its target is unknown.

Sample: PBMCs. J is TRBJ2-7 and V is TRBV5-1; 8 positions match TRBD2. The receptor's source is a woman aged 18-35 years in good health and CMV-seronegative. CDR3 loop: CASSLRISGSSYEQYF. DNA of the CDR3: TGCGCCAGCAGCTTGAGGATCAGCGGGAGCTCCTACGAGCAGTACTTC.